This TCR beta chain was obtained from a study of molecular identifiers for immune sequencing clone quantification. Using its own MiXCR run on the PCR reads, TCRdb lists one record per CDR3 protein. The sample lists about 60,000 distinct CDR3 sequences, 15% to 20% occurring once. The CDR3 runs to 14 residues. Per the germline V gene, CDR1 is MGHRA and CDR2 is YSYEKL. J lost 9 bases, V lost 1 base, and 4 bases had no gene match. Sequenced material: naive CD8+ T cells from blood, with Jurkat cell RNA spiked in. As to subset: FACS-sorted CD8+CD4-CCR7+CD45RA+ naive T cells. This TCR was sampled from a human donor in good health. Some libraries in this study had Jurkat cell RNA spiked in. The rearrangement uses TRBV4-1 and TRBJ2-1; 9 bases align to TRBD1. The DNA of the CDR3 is TGCGCCAGCAGCCAAGCCATACAGGGGGCTGAGCAGTTCTTC. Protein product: CASSQAIQGAEQFF.